The 19 T cell receptor beta chains below all came from one sample that was sequenced in a study of blood T cell repertoires in COVID-19. The repertoire was sequenced with immunoSEQ multiplex PCR; TCRdb's copy has only in-frame clones and lacks some. This table has some 320,000 clones, 85% appearing once. The material sequenced was PBMCs or T cells enriched from blood (not recorded which). The receptors shown here come from a woman aged 25 to 45 who had been exposed to COVID-19.

The chain joins TRBV19 to TRBJ1-6; maybe TRBD1 (5 bases). This CDR3 is built from 14 residues. Per germline, CDR1 LNHDA and CDR2 SQIVND (reference sequence). Trimming removed 6 bases from V and 10 bases from J, with 16 bases in between. Here the CDR3 reads CASRGFREGSPLHF. CDR3 DNA sequence: TGTGCCAGTAGGGGATTCAGGGAAGGATCACCCCTCCACTTT.

The chain combines TRBV11-2 with TRBJ2-5; D is perhaps TRBD1 (5 bases). Deletions cut 0 bases from V and 5 bases from J, with 19 bases between. The CDR3 length is 17 residues. Germline V gives CDR1 SGHAT, CDR2 FQNNGV. The CDR3 nucleotides read TGTGCCAGCAGCTTAGACGGCAGGGATTTGTTAGAGGAGACCCAGTACTTC. Amino acid sequence: CASSLDGRDLLEETQYF. Supplemented by reference TRBV11-2 and TRBJ2-5, the full variable domain reads EAGVAQSPRYKIIEKRQSVAFWCNPISGHATLYWYQQILGQGPKLLIQFQNNGVVDDSQLPKDRFSAERLKGVDSTLKIQPAKLEDSAVYLCASSLDGRDLLEETQYFGPGTRLLVL.

CDR3 residues: CASSLASTGQYF. In DNA, the CDR3 is TGTGCCAGCAGCTTAGCAAGTACCGGGCAGTACTTC. The V gene is TRBV5-4, the J gene TRBJ2-7; D unclear. V was clipped by 2 bases and J by 9 bases, with 12 bases between them. There are 12 residues in the CDR3. Germline V gene data show CDR1 as SGHNT and CDR2 as YYREEE (reference sequence). The full variable domain, rest sourced from reference TRBV5-4 and TRBJ2-7, is ETGVTQSPTHLIKTRGQQVTLRCSSQSGHNTVSWYQQALGQGPQFIFQYYREEENGRGNFPPRFSGLQFPNYSSELNVNALELDDSALYLCASSLASTGQYFGPGTRLTVT.

The gene calls are TRBV11-3 and TRBJ2-1; 7 positions match TRBD2. In germline, CDR1 is SGHNT, CDR2 YENEEA. With 1 base clipped from V and 4 bases from J, the junction kept 1 base outside the gene matches. CDR3 length equals 14 residues. CDR3 loop: CASSLASGYNEQFF. The CDR3 coding sequence is TGTGCCAGCAGCTTAGCTAGCGGTTACAATGAGCAGTTCTTC.

Only one count was recorded for this clone. This rearrangement joins TRBV7-2 to TRBJ2-5; tentative D call: TRBD2 (5 bases). The ends were cut back, 3 bases at V and 6 bases at J, with 11 bases in the middle. The CDR3 totals 13 residues. The germline gives CDR1 SGHTA, CDR2 FQGNSA. CDR3: CASSFGLAKTQYF. CDR3 coding DNA: TGTGCCAGCAGCTTTGGACTGGCGAAGACCCAGTACTTC.

The CDR3 reads CASSSQGISYNSPLHF. The CDR3 DNA reads as TGTGCCAGCAGCTCACAGGGGATCTCCTATAATTCACCCCTCCACTTT. This sequence joins TRBV5-4 and TRBJ1-6; 7 positions match TRBD1. CDR3 length equals 16 residues. Germline V gene data show CDR1 as SGHNT and CDR2 as YYREEE (reference sequence). With V trimmed by 3 bases and J by 0 bases, 3 bases remained unmatched.

The chain is built from TRBV28 and TRBJ2-7; 8 positions match TRBD2. The CDR3 covers 16 residues. Germline V gene lookup returns CDR1 MDHEN and CDR2 SYDVKM. J lost 0 bases, V lost 4 bases, and 8 bases had no gene match. The DNA for the CDR3 is TGTGCCAGCAGTTCCCCCCCGGCGGGGGGCTCCTACGAGCAGTACTTC. It encodes CASSSPPAGGSYEQYF.

This chain uses TRBV3-1 (or the pseudogene TRBV3-2) with TRBJ2-3; D is perhaps TRBD2 (6 bases). Trimming took off 0 bases at V and 9 bases at J, with 10 bases between the two ends. Looked up from germline, CDR1 is LGHDT and CDR2 is YNNKEL (reference sequence). The CDR3 totals 13 residues. The CDR3 bases are TGTGCCAGCAGCCAAGACTCTCGGGGGACGCAGTATTTT. Translation: CASSQDSRGTQYF.

The gene calls are TRBV3-1 (or the pseudogene TRBV3-2) and TRBJ2-5; 10 bases line up with TRBD2. The CDR3 is 15 residues long. Germline V gene lookup returns CDR1 LGHDT and CDR2 YNNKEL (reference sequence). Trimming at V came to 4 bases and at J to 4 bases, leaving 6 bases not matched to a gene. The CDR3 loop reads CASSPTSGLPETQYF. CDR3 in DNA: TGTGCCAGCAGCCCGACTAGCGGGCTCCCAGAGACCCAGTACTTC.

V gene TRBV7-8 combines with J gene TRBJ1-1; D ambiguous. From germline, CDR1 is SGHVS and CDR2 FQNEAQ. The CDR3 runs 14 residues. V was pared by 1 base and J by 0 bases, with 6 bases between. The CDR3 loop is CASSLVGLNTEAFF. The CDR3 coding sequence is TGTGCCAGCAGCTTAGTGGGCTTGAACACTGAAGCTTTCTTT.

The sample holds one count of this clone. V is TRBV24-1 and J is TRBJ2-3; a weak D match, TRBD2 (6 bases). Germline CDR1 reads KGHDR; CDR2 reads SFDVKD. The CDR3 contains 12 residues. V was cut by 6 bases and J by 6 bases, with 9 bases left in between. CDR3: CATSRTIDTQYF. For the CDR3, the DNA is TGTGCCACCAGTCGGACTATTGATACGCAGTATTTT.

The J gene is TRBJ1-1, the V gene TRBV2, with D perhaps TRBD1 (6 bases). The germline gives CDR1 SNHLY, CDR2 FYNNEI. The CDR3 is 14 amino acids. V lost 4 bases to trimming and J lost 5 bases, with 14 bases between them. CDR3 DNA sequence: TGTGCCAGCAGTGGAGACAGGACGTGGACTGAAGCTTTCTTT. It specifies CASSGDRTWTEAFF.

This chain links TRBV10-1 with TRBJ1-6; no definite D call. V was shortened by 7 bases and J by 0 bases, with 13 bases between the two germline ends. Per the germline V gene, CDR1 is WNHNN and CDR2 is SYGVQD (reference sequence). The CDR3 extends over 16 amino acids. CDR3 DNA sequence: TGCGCCAGCAAAAACAGCCCGAGCTCCTATAATTCACCCCTCCACTTT. As protein: CASKNSPSSYNSPLHF.

This clone has a single count. The chain couples TRBV7-9 to TRBJ2-1; a possible D gene is TRBD1 (5 bases). This CDR3 is built from 15 residues. V lost 5 bases to trimming and J lost 2 bases, with 13 bases between them. Germline V gives CDR1 SEHNR, CDR2 FQNEAQ (reference sequence). As DNA, the CDR3 is TGTGCCAGCAGCCAGCCTGACAGTCCCTACAATGAGCAGTTCTTC. Its translation: CASSQPDSPYNEQFF. Variable domain in full (rest from reference TRBV7-9 and TRBJ2-1): DTGVSQNPRHKITKRGQNVTFRCDPISEHNRLYWYRQTLGQGPEFLTYFQNEAQLEKSRLLSDRFSAERPKGSFSTLEIQRTEQGDSAMYLCASSQPDSPYNEQFFGPGTRLTVL.

This clone is a singleton in its sample. The rearrangement uses TRBV9 and TRBJ2-5, with TRBD2 matching 12 bases. In germline, CDR1 is SGDLS, CDR2 YYNGEE. This CDR3 is built from 16 residues. The J segment lost 1 base and the V segment lost 3 bases, leaving 4 bases of the junction unmatched. For the CDR3, the DNA is TGTGCCAGCAGCGGAGGACTAGCGGGGCCCCAAGAGACCCAGTACTTC. It yields the protein CASSGGLAGPQETQYF.

V usage is TRBV7-3 and J usage is TRBJ2-1, with TRBD2 identical over 7 bases. This CDR3 region has 17 residues. V lost 1 base to trimming and J lost 7 bases; unmatched junction nucleotides: 13. Germline CDR1 SGHTA, CDR2 FQGTGA. The CDR3: CASSLKSGGGGKNEQFF. CDR3 nucleotides: TGTGCCAGCAGCTTAAAGTCTGGCGGGGGTGGGAAGAATGAGCAGTTCTTC.

The genes are TRBV7-3 and TRBJ2-1, with TRBD2 identical over 8 bases. V gave up 5 bases and J gave up 11 bases; unmatched junction bases: 8. Germline lookup yields CDR1 SGHTA and CDR2 FQGTGA. The CDR3 is 13 amino acids. The CDR3 spells CASSPGTSLKQFF. For the CDR3, the DNA is TGTGCCAGCAGCCCTGGGACTAGTTTAAAGCAGTTCTTC.

The rearrangement links TRBV7-3 to TRBJ2-1, with 7 positions matching TRBD1. Trimming took 5 bases from V and 5 from J; bases not matched to a gene: 6. CDR3 length: 14 residues. Looked up from germline, CDR1 is SGHTA and CDR2 is FQGTGA. This CDR3 reads CASSATTGNNEQFF. The CDR3 nucleotides read TGTGCCAGCAGCGCGACGACAGGGAACAATGAGCAGTTCTTC.

The chain combines TRBV30 with TRBJ2-7; tentative D call: TRBD1 (5 bases). The length of the CDR3 is 13 residues. V dropped 4 bases and J dropped 5 bases, with 15 bases sitting between them. Germline CDR1 and CDR2: GTSNPN and SVGIG (reference sequence). The CDR3 DNA sequence: TGTGCCTGGACTGCAGGGCAAGGCGACGAGCAGTACTTC. Protein: CAWTAGQGDEQYF.